This T cell receptor beta chain was documented in a study of shared T cell receptors in the human thymus. Clones were read by immunoSEQ multiplex PCR, and TCRdb kept only the in-frame ones, dropping some. Seen here are about 610,000 clones, roughly 90% observed once, and the top ten hold over 0.008%. There are a few counts of this clone. Germline values: CDR1 MNHEY, CDR2 SMNVEV (reference sequence). V lost 2 bases, J lost 3 bases, and 11 bases lay in between. This CDR3 has 14 amino acids. The same sample was also studied in work on human thymus T cells. That paper states: Thymic and blood repertoires appeared to show biased V and J gene usage.

The J gene is TRBJ2-7, the V gene TRBV27; a weak D match, TRBD2 (6 bases). The sequence was collected from a boy in the first two years of life with a congenital heart defect. What was sequenced was thymocytes. This chain's CDR3 is CASSLGRGDYEQYF. The CDR3 DNA follows: TGTGCCAGCAGTTTAGGGCGGGGCGACTACGAGCAGTACTTC.